The 9 T cell receptor beta chains below were found in one sample sequenced in a study of blood T cell repertoires in COVID-19. TCRdb keeps only in-frame clones here, not all; method: immunoSEQ multiplex PCR. The sample has hundreds of thousands of clones; around nine tenths are singletons. Sequencing input: PBMCs or T cells enriched from blood (not recorded which). The receptors were sampled from a woman aged 18-29 years with acute COVID-19.

A remark on this clone: Other DNA sequences in the same sample also yield this CDR3. This chain connects TRBV12-3 or TRBV12-4 to TRBJ2-7; no reliable D call. The CDR3 runs 11 residues. Trimming pared 3 bases from V and 4 bases from J, leaving 4 bases between. In DNA form, the CDR3 reads TGTGCCAGCAGTTTCGGTTACGAGCAGTACTTC. It translates to CASSFGYEQYF.

As for this clone: Other DNA sequences within the sample encode an identical CDR3. The chain uses TRBV28 and TRBJ1-5; no reliable D call. From germline, CDR1 is MDHEN and CDR2 SYDVKM. V was clipped by 3 bases and J by 2 bases, with 5 bases between them. The CDR3 consists of 13 residues. Here the CDR3 reads CASSLSGNQPQHF. The CDR3 DNA is TGTGCCAGCAGTTTGTCGGGCAATCAGCCCCAGCATTTT.

The chain carries TRBV4-1 and TRBJ2-7, with 12 positions matching TRBD2. The CDR3 consists of 16 residues. V trimming: 2 bases; J trimming: 6 bases; junction bases outside the gene matches: 8. Germline V gene lookup returns CDR1 MGHRA and CDR2 YSYEKL. The CDR3 region has the DNA TGCGCCAGCAGCCAACCCCTAGCGGGGGGGCCGGGCGAGCAGTACTTC. It translates to CASSQPLAGGPGEQYF.

The V gene is TRBV20-1, the J gene TRBJ1-1, with a weak D call TRBD1 (6 bases). CDR1 is DFQATT and CDR2 is SNEGSKA in the germline V gene (reference sequence). Trimming stripped 3 bases from V and 1 base from J, with 15 bases between. CDR3 length: 15 residues. The CDR3 region is CSASGRGAGNTEAFF. CDR3 nucleotide sequence: TGCAGTGCTAGTGGTCGGGGGGCGGGGAACACTGAAGCTTTCTTT.

The V call is TRBV28, the J call TRBJ2-1, with a tentative D call TRBD1 (6 bases). Germline CDR1 reads MDHEN; CDR2 reads SYDVKM. Between the trimmed V and J ends, which lost 2 bases and 6 bases, there was a span of 23 bases. The CDR3 length is 18 residues. The CDR3 loop reads CASSLRWLGAFPANEQFF. The CDR3 nucleotides are TGTGCCAGCAGTTTAAGGTGGTTGGGGGCATTCCCGGCCAATGAGCAGTTCTTC.

The chain links TRBV7-9 to TRBJ1-2; 8 positions agree with TRBD1. The CDR3 length is 15 residues. Germline loops: CDR1 SEHNR, CDR2 FQNEAQ (reference sequence). The V segment lost 3 bases and the J segment 1 base; nucleotides outside the gene matches: 4. The DNA of the CDR3 is TGTGCCAGCAGCTTTGGGACAGGAGATAACTATGGCTACACCTTC. Its translation: CASSFGTGDNYGYTF.

J is TRBJ1-3 and V is TRBV3-1 (or the pseudogene TRBV3-2); D unclear. V lost 0 bases and J 0 bases, leaving 6 bases between the germline ends. Germline V CDR1 and CDR2: LGHDT, YNNKEL (reference sequence). The CDR3 extends over 15 amino acids. The CDR3 DNA sequence: TGTGCCAGCAGCCAAGAACAGAGCTCTGGAAACACCATATATTTT. Its protein is CASSQEQSSGNTIYF.

J is TRBJ1-2 and V is TRBV28, with D possibly TRBD1 on 6 matching bases. This CDR3 spans 14 amino acids. V was clipped by 6 bases and J by 5 bases, with 16 bases between them. The V gene's germline CDR1 is MDHEN and CDR2 SYDVKM. The CDR3 sequence is CASSPDGQIYGYTF. CDR3 coding DNA: TGTGCCAGCAGCCCAGATGGACAGATATATGGCTACACCTTC.

A note on this clone: Other DNA sequences in this specimen translate into the identical CDR3. The chain combines TRBV18 with TRBJ1-5, with 7 bases matching TRBD1. CDR3 size: 15 residues. Looked up from germline, CDR1 is KGHSH and CDR2 is LQKENI. The V segment lost 1 base and the J segment 3 bases; nucleotides outside the gene matches: 3. CDR3 bases: TGTGCCAGCTCACCACTAGGGGGCCCCAATCAGCCCCAGCATTTT. It is translated as CASSPLGGPNQPQHF.